Presented here are 16 T cell receptor beta chains from one specimen sequenced in a study of cytomegalovirus exposure and HLA in healthy donors. PCR amplification relied on 60 Vbeta primers (plus 13 Jbeta primers). Assay used: immunoSEQ multiplex PCR; TCRdb lists only in-frame clones, some missing. This table has tens of thousands of clones, about 78% appearing once. Sequencing was performed on PBMCs. The source of these receptors is a woman in her thirties or forties in good health and CMV-seropositive.

The chain joins TRBV4-1 to TRBJ2-5, with a tentative D call TRBD2 (7 bases). The CDR3 has 13 amino acids. Germline lookup yields CDR1 MGHRA and CDR2 YSYEKL. The V end lost 2 bases, the J end lost 6 bases, and 10 bases lay between the germline ends. This CDR3 is CASSQWGGQTQYF. In nucleotides, the CDR3 is TGCGCCAGCAGCCAATGGGGGGGCCAGACCCAGTACTTC.

The rearrangement uses TRBV5-6 and TRBJ2-7, with 7 bases identical to TRBD1. Per germline, CDR1 SGHDT and CDR2 YYEEEE. V was clipped by 4 bases and J by 8 bases; unmatched bases: 6. The length of the CDR3 is 12 residues. CDR3 in amino acids: CASSITGDKQYF. As DNA, the CDR3 is TGTGCCAGCAGCATCACAGGGGACAAGCAGTACTTC.

This chain connects TRBV5-1 to TRBJ2-1, with 7 bases aligning to TRBD1. V shed 3 bases, J shed 8 bases, and the junction held 5 bases outside the gene matches. Germline CDR1 is SGHRS and CDR2 is YFSETQ. This CDR3 has 13 residues. The CDR3 protein is CASSWRQGYEQFF. The CDR3 DNA is TGCGCCAGCAGCTGGAGACAGGGTTATGAGCAGTTCTTC.

The chain uses TRBV5-1 and TRBJ2-3; TRBD2 might be the D (7 bases). From germline, CDR1 is SGHRS and CDR2 YFSETQ. Trimming cost V 1 base and J 3 bases, with 21 bases left between them. This CDR3 has 18 residues. The CDR3 DNA is TGCGCCAGCAGCTTGATCGTCGGGGGGCCGGACCCTACAGATACGCAGTATTTT. This translates into CASSLIVGGPDPTDTQYF.

The gene calls are TRBV9 and TRBJ1-3; D gene unclear. V was clipped by 0 bases and J by 2 bases, with 12 bases between them. The CDR3 length is 16 residues. Germline CDR1 and CDR2: SGDLS and YYNGEE. The CDR3 nucleotides read TGTGCCAGCAGCGTAGGCCCAGCGCTAACTGGAAACACCATATATTTT. It translates to CASSVGPALTGNTIYF.

The gene calls are TRBV7-9 and TRBJ1-1; no reliable D call. V dropped 3 bases and J dropped 5 bases, with 10 bases sitting between them. Germline V gives CDR1 SEHNR, CDR2 FQNEAQ (reference sequence). The CDR3 has 13 amino acids. CDR3 loop: CASSLATDTEAFF. The CDR3 nucleotides read TGTGCCAGCAGCTTGGCGACTGATACTGAAGCTTTCTTT.

The CDR3 here is CASSLEAAGHNSPLHF. The CDR3 DNA sequence: TGTGCCAGCAGCTTAGAGGCGGCAGGGCATAATTCACCCCTCCACTTT. This chain uses TRBV7-6 with TRBJ1-6; D may be TRBD1 (5 bases). Trimming took 1 base from V and 5 from J, leaving 12 bases between them. The germline V gene has CDR1 SGHVS and CDR2 FNYEAQ. CDR3 length: 16 residues.

V gene TRBV11-3 combines with J gene TRBJ2-1, with D possibly being TRBD2 (5 bases). The CDR3 has 13 residues. Germline values: CDR1 SGHNT, CDR2 YENEEA. V lost 10 bases and J lost 5, with 15 bases in between. This CDR3 reads CATSRGANNEQFF. Here the CDR3 DNA reads TGTGCCACAAGTCGGGGTGCCAACAATGAGCAGTTCTTC. Full variable domain (remainder filled in from reference TRBV11-3 and TRBJ2-1): EAGVVQSPRYKIIEKKQPVAFWCNPISGHNTLYWYLQNLGQGPELLIRYENEEAVDDSQLPKDRFSAERLKGVDSTLKIQPAELGDSAVYLCATSRGANNEQFFGPGTRLTVL.

CDR3 protein: CASSLPGGTDTQYF. The CDR3 region has the DNA TGCGCCAGCAGCTTGCCAGGGGGCACAGATACGCAGTATTTT. The V and J genes are TRBV5-1 and TRBJ2-3; perhaps TRBD1 as D (6 bases). The germline gives CDR1 SGHRS, CDR2 YFSETQ. V lost 1 base to trimming and J lost 1 base, with 7 bases between them. CDR3 length: 14 amino acids.

The chain carries TRBV15 and TRBJ1-1, with 9 bases matching TRBD1. There are 14 residues in the CDR3. V lost 8 bases, J lost 1 base, and 5 bases stayed unmatched. Germline V gives CDR1 LNHNV, CDR2 YYDKDF (reference sequence). The CDR3 coding sequence is TGTGCCACCGCCAGGGACAGGGCGAACACTGAAGCTTTCTTT. Translated: CATARDRANTEAFF.

V and J are TRBV19 and TRBJ1-1; D unclear. V was shortened by 3 bases and J by 1 base, with 24 bases between the two germline ends. Germline CDR1 reads LNHDA; CDR2 reads SQIVND (reference sequence). CDR3 length: 19 residues. The CDR3 is CASSIGGGPLRSWNTEAFF. CDR3 in DNA: TGTGCCAGTAGTATCGGAGGAGGACCCTTGAGAAGCTGGAACACTGAAGCTTTCTTT.

The rearrangement links TRBV7-2 to TRBJ1-3; D is perhaps TRBD1 (5 bases). The CDR3 extends over 18 amino acids. Trimming took 3 bases from V and 0 from J, leaving 18 bases between them. Germline V lookup: CDR1 SGHTA, CDR2 FQGNSA. In DNA, the CDR3 is TGTGCCAGCAGCTTCGCCGGGTTTGGGGCTGCCTCTGGAAACACCATATATTTT. Translating gives CASSFAGFGAASGNTIYF.

The chain links TRBV29-1 to TRBJ2-2; TRBD1 aligns across 9 bases. From germline, CDR1 is SQVTM and CDR2 ANQGSEA. V shed 6 bases and J 6 bases; nucleotides not matched to a gene: 2. The CDR3 runs 12 residues. The CDR3 here is CSVGQGSGELFF. For the CDR3, the DNA is TGCAGCGTCGGACAGGGGTCCGGGGAGCTGTTTTTT.

A few counts support this clone. CDR3 DNA: TGTGCCAGCAGTCCGACTGGCTATAGCAATCAGCCCCAGCATTTT. Amino acids: CASSPTGYSNQPQHF. The chain is built from TRBV6-5 and TRBJ1-5; D remains unclear. The germline CDR1 and CDR2 sequences are MNHEY and SVGAGI. The CDR3 consists of 15 residues. V lost 5 bases to trimming and J lost 0 bases, with 11 bases between them.

This clone was seen a single time. The genes are TRBV11-2 and TRBJ2-3; TRBD2 agrees at 7 bases. Germline-derived CDR1 and CDR2 are SGHAT and FQNNGV. V was clipped by 5 bases and J by 2 bases; unmatched bases: 19. The CDR3 consists of 19 residues. In DNA form, the CDR3 reads TGTGCCAGCAGCCCTAGGACTAGTTTTTACCCCCAATCCACAGATACGCAGTATTTT. This sequence encodes CASSPRTSFYPQSTDTQYF.

This clone was counted only a few times. The chain is built from TRBV2 and TRBJ1-1; D not resolved. Trimming removed 11 bases at V and 4 bases at J, with 17 bases between. The CDR3 spans 13 residues. In germline, CDR1 is SNHLY, CDR2 FYNNEI. The CDR3 loop is CAAKIEGGTEAFF. For the CDR3, the DNA is TGTGCCGCAAAGATCGAGGGAGGCACTGAAGCTTTCTTT.